Presented here are 24 T cell receptor beta chains from one specimen sequenced in a study of tumor-infiltrating lymphocytes in primary liver carcinoma. Starting material of 450 to 500 ng total RNA yielded TCR beta cDNA via a constant-region primer. Generation of the TCR beta libraries relied on three nested multiplex PCR rounds using slightly modified ARM-PCR. Forward primers for TRBV1-TRBV30 and a C-beta reverse primer served the first two PCR rounds, at 10 cycles each. TCRdb re-analysed the multiplex PCR reads in MiXCR, keeping a single row per CDR3 protein. The top ten hold about 17% of the sample, which has 310,000 or so distinct CDR3 sequences, about 50% seen once. The researchers obtained blood RNA from unsorted whole blood and also extracted germline DNA. The sequenced sample consisted of peripheral blood. Receptors originate from a woman aged 25 to 39 with primary liver carcinoma and hepatitis B virus infection.

The chain is built from TRBV2 and TRBJ2-3; 7 bases are shared with TRBD2. J lost 2 bases, V lost 6 bases, and 5 bases had no gene match. The CDR3 has 14 amino acids. Per germline, CDR1 SNHLY and CDR2 FYNNEI. The DNA of the CDR3 is TGTGCCAGCAGGCGGGAGCGACTCACAGATACGCAGTATTTT. It codes for CASRRERLTDTQYF.

As regards this clonotype: At one of its ends the junction is not consistent with the germline gene, which may arise from a read error. This chain joins TRBV11-2 and TRBJ2-1, with D possibly TRBD2 on 5 matching bases. CDR1 is SGHAT and CDR2 is FQNNGV in the germline V gene. CDR3 length: 14 residues. CDR3 loop: CASSSLASTNEQFF. In DNA, the CDR3 is TGTGCCAGCAGCTCCCTAGCCAGTACCAATGAGCAATTCTTC.

Only a few counts were recorded for this clonotype. The chain links TRBV28 to TRBJ2-2; TRBD2 aligns across 10 bases. The length of the CDR3 is 17 residues. Germline-derived CDR1 and CDR2 are MDHEN and SYDVKM. V shed 4 bases, J shed 3 bases, and the junction held 8 bases outside the gene matches. The CDR3 loop is CASSSPALAGDTGELFF. Written as DNA, the CDR3 is TGTGCCAGCAGTTCCCCCGCGCTAGCGGGAGACACCGGGGAGCTGTTTTTT.

The V call is TRBV7-9, the J call TRBJ2-7; D unclear. Germline CDR1 is SEHNR and CDR2 is FQNEAQ (reference sequence). V shed 2 bases and J shed 7 bases, with 9 bases lying between them. The CDR3 loop spans 12 amino acids. The CDR3 reads CASSLNSGEQYF. For the CDR3, the DNA is TGTGCCAGCAGCTTAAACTCTGGAGAGCAGTACTTC. The variable domain in full, completed from reference TRBV7-9 and TRBJ2-7, reads DTGVSQNPRHKITKRGQNVTFRCDPISEHNRLYWYRQTLGQGPEFLTYFQNEAQLEKSRLLSDRFSAERPKGSFSTLEIQRTEQGDSAMYLCASSLNSGEQYFGPGTRLTVT.

Concerning this clonotype: The CDR3 carries no conserved terminal phenylalanine or tryptophan, so it likely arises from a read error. This chain uses TRBV29-1 with TRBJ2-3; tentative D call: TRBD2 (5 bases). Trimming cost V 4 bases and J 0 bases, with 8 bases left between them. Germline V gene data show CDR1 as SQVTM and CDR2 as ANQGSEA. This CDR3 has 13 residues. The CDR3 loop reads CSVAGGSTDTQYL. CDR3 sequence (DNA): TGCAGCGTTGCGGGCGGGAGCACAGATACGCAGTATTTA.

The rearrangement links TRBV11-1 to TRBJ2-7, with D unclear. V dropped 2 bases and J dropped 10 bases, with 21 bases sitting between them. Germline CDR1 reads SGHAT; CDR2 reads FQDESV (reference sequence). There are 15 residues in the CDR3. The CDR3 DNA follows: TGTGCCAGCAGCTTAACGACCCCTCCGGGCTATGATCAGTACTTC. Protein product: CASSLTTPPGYDQYF.

Concerning this clonotype: The junction departs from germline at one end; a sequencing error may be responsible. The chain joins TRBV29-1 to TRBJ2-1; TRBD2 is a possible D gene (7 bases). The CDR3 has 18 residues. Looked up from germline, CDR1 is SQVTM and CDR2 is ANQGSEA. The CDR3 DNA follows: TGCAGCGTTCCCAGACAGGCTCCGATCCTAGCGGAGCTAAATGAGCAGTACTTT. This gives the protein CSVPRQAPILAELNEQYF.

V is TRBV30 and J is TRBJ2-5; possibly TRBD1 for D (6 bases). V was clipped by 4 bases and J by 4 bases, with 16 bases between them. Germline V CDR1 and CDR2: GTSNPN, SVGIG (reference sequence). This CDR3 contains 14 residues. DNA for the CDR3: TGTGCCTGGAAAGATCCGGGACACCGAGAGACCCAGTACTTC. Translation gives CAWKDPGHRETQYF.

Concerning this clonotype itself: With a much larger clone just one base away, this may be a read error. The chain couples TRBV11-1 to TRBJ2-7, with D perhaps assigned TRBD1 or TRBD2 (6 bases each). CDR1 is SGHAT, CDR2 FQDESV, per germline (reference sequence). The V end lost 1 base, the J end lost 6 bases, and 22 bases lay between the germline ends. This CDR3 region has 17 residues. Here the CDR3 reads CASSLVRARISGAEQYF. CDR3 bases: TGTGCCAGCAGCTTAGTCCGCGCTCGTATCTCGGGGGCCGAGCAGTACTTC.

This clonotype was seen only a few times. The V call is TRBV6-1, the J call TRBJ1-1, with D perhaps matching TRBD1 (6 bases). The CDR3 runs 15 residues. Germline-derived CDR1 and CDR2 are MNHNS and SASEGT. V lost 3 bases to trimming and J lost 7 bases, with 18 bases between them. The CDR3: CASSEYNGQLIEAFF. CDR3 nucleotide sequence: TGTGCCAGCAGTGAGTATAATGGACAGCTGATTGAAGCTTTCTTT.

Of note for this clonotype: The junction departs from germline at one end; a sequencing error may be responsible. This sequence joins TRBV11-2 and TRBJ2-3; no reliable D call. In germline, CDR1 is SGHAT, CDR2 FQNNGV. The CDR3 totals 13 residues. The DNA for the CDR3 is TGTACCAGCAGCTTATTTCCCACTGATACGCAGTATTTT. This sequence encodes CTSSLFPTDTQYF.

This clonotype was observed many times. The rearrangement uses TRBV29-1 and TRBJ2-5; possible D gene TRBD1, 5 bases. The V gene lost 7 bases and the J gene lost 2 bases, with 11 bases spanning the gap. Germline V gene data show CDR1 as SQVTM and CDR2 as ANQGSEA. The CDR3 runs 12 residues. CDR3: CSAKRTQETQYF. The CDR3 DNA is TGCAGCGCGAAGAGGACACAAGAGACCCAGTACTTC.

With regard to this clonotype: This may arise from a read error, as a much more abundant clone is one base away. This chain joins TRBV30 and TRBJ1-6; the D is unclear. Germline V lookup: CDR1 GTSNPN, CDR2 SVGIG (reference sequence). CDR3 length equals 13 residues. The CDR3 here is CPWTRTGNSPLHF. Here the CDR3 DNA reads TGTCCCTGGACCAGGACGGGGAATTCACCCCTCCACTTT.

Turning to this clonotype: It may be a read error: a sequence one base away is much more abundant. The rearrangement joins TRBV13 to TRBJ1-1; D is unresolved. Germline V gene sequence: CDR1 PRHDT, CDR2 FYEKMQ (reference sequence). This CDR3 has 12 amino acids. CDR3 region: CASSFGWAETFF. CDR3 nucleotide sequence: TGTGCCAGCAGCTTTGGTTGGGCTGAAACTTTCTTT. Using reference TRBV13 and TRBJ1-1 for the parts outside the CDR3, the full variable domain is AAGVIQSPRHLIKEKRETATLKCYPIPRHDTVYWYQQGPGQDPQFLISFYEKMQSDKGSIPDRFSAQQFSDYHSELNMSSLELGDSALYFCASSFGWAETFFGQGTRLTVV.

Remarks on this clonotype: This sequence may be a read error, since a much larger clone differs from it by one base. The V and J genes are TRBV4-2 and TRBJ2-3, with 10 bases that match TRBD2. Trimming at V came to 7 bases and at J to 3 bases, leaving 4 bases not matched to a gene. Germline V gives CDR1 LGHNA, CDR2 YNFKEQ. This CDR3 region has 14 residues. The CDR3 region is CASTQGLATDTQYF. The CDR3 coding sequence is TGTGCCAGCACTCAGGGACTAGCGACAGATACGCAGTATTTT.

In this sample, this clonotype turned up once. With a much larger clone just one base away, this may be a read error. V is TRBV29-1 and J is TRBJ2-7; D possibly corresponds to TRBD1 (6 bases). The CDR3 spans 12 residues. Germline CDR1 is SQVTM and CDR2 is ANQGSEA. CDR3 sequence: CIITRTVYEQYF. CDR3 nucleotide sequence: TGCATAATAACGCGGACAGTCTACGAGCAGTACTTC.

As concerns this clonotype: A much larger clone sits a single nucleotide away, making a read error possible. The chain is built from TRBV12-5 and TRBJ1-2; D unclear. V lost 5 bases, J lost 4 bases, and 17 bases lay in between. CDR1 is LGHNT and CDR2 is FRNRAP in the germline V gene. The CDR3 loop spans 15 amino acids. DNA of the CDR3: TGTGCTAGTGGTAACCTTTCGAGTGGGCTCTATGGCTACACCTTC. Protein product: CASGNLSSGLYGYTF.

This clonotype has ten or more counts. The CDR3 DNA is TGTGCCAGCAGCTTAACCACGAACACCGGGGAGCTGTTTTTT. Its translation is CASSLTTNTGELFF. This chain links TRBV5-6 with TRBJ2-2; no firm D call. CDR3 length equals 14 residues. The germline V gene has CDR1 SGHDT and CDR2 YYEEEE. Trimming removed 2 bases from V and 0 bases from J, with 5 bases in between.

The table lists this clonotype with many counts. V usage is TRBV14 and J usage is TRBJ1-3, with 9 bases aligning to TRBD1. Germline V gene data show CDR1 as SGHDN and CDR2 as FVKESK. The CDR3 totals 17 residues. The trim removed 5 bases at V and 0 bases at J, leaving 8 bases unmatched. The CDR3 nucleotides read TGTGCCAGCAGCAACGCCCGGGACAGGGCCTCTGGAAACACCATATATTTT. Translation: CASSNARDRASGNTIYF.

Points on this clonotype: This likely comes from a read error, as the CDR3 has no conserved phenylalanine or tryptophan at its end. The chain has TRBV6-5 and TRBJ1-1; D might be TRBD1 (5 bases). V gave up 4 bases and J gave up 6 bases, with 12 bases separating them. Germline CDR1 and CDR2: MNHEY and SVGAGI. This CDR3 is 13 amino acids long. Written as DNA, the CDR3 is TGTGCCAGCAGTTCCCCCCAGGGTTCTGAAGCTTTCCTT. It codes for CASSSPQGSEAFL.

On this clonotype itself: One junction end disagrees with the germline gene, perhaps due to a read error. This rearrangement joins TRBV20-1 to TRBJ1-5; TRBD1 might be the D (5 bases). This CDR3 region has 13 residues. CDR1 is DFQATT, CDR2 SNEGSKA, per germline (reference sequence). CDR3 region: CSAVQGCNQSQHF. The DNA for the CDR3 is TGCAGTGCCGTGCAGGGTTGCAATCAGTCCCAGCATTTT.

The CDR3 DNA reads TGTGCCAGCAGAGAACATGGCACTGAAGCTTTCTTT. The encoded protein is CASREHGTEAFF. V usage is TRBV6-6 and J usage is TRBJ1-1; D not resolved. Germline lookup yields CDR1 MNHNY and CDR2 SVGAGI (reference sequence). The CDR3 length is 12 residues. V shed 6 bases and J shed 4 bases, with 9 bases lying between them.

This clonotype was counted at least ten times. CDR3 coding DNA: TGTGCCAGCAGCCCGGAGGCCGGGGAGCTGTTTTTT. Its protein is CASSPEAGELFF. The chain is built from TRBV4-2 and TRBJ2-2, with D perhaps TRBD2 (5 bases). V lost 4 bases and J lost 6, with 6 bases in between. This CDR3 has 12 amino acids. Germline V gene data show CDR1 as LGHNA and CDR2 as YNFKEQ.

Notes on this clonotype: This may be a read error, as it is one base from a much larger clone. No DNA is shown, since the ends of the CDR3 on it are uncertain; the CDR3 is the one TCRdb lists. The rearrangement links TRBV29-1 to TRBJ2-7; no check of the table's D call, TRBD1, against the DNA was made. In germline, CDR1 is SQVTM, CDR2 ANQGSEA. The CDR3 is 12 residues long, ends included. The CDR3 here is CSVGGGSYEHYF.